Shown below are 28 T cell receptor beta chains from a single sample sequenced in a study of T cell responses to AZD1222 COVID-19 vaccine. TCRdb's table, derived via immunoSEQ multiplex PCR, lists solely in-frame clones and lacks some. The table records some 130,000 clones, about nine tenths of them present only once. This material consisted of peripheral blood, taken on day 0 of AZD1222 vaccination. The source of these receptors is an adult in good health.

The chain links TRBV7-9 to TRBJ2-1; no firm D call. Trimming stripped 1 base from V and 4 bases from J, with 2 bases between. CDR3 length equals 12 residues. Germline V gene data show CDR1 as SEHNR and CDR2 as FQNEAQ (reference sequence). CDR3 loop: CASSLVYNEQFF. Written as DNA, the CDR3 is TGTGCCAGCAGCTTAGTGTACAATGAGCAGTTCTTC.

This clone was picked up a small number of times. The rearrangement links TRBV27 to TRBJ2-7, with TRBD1 matching 7 bases. The CDR3 is made up of 14 amino acids. Germline CDR1 reads MNHEY; CDR2 reads SMNVEV (reference sequence). The V segment lost 3 bases and the J segment 2 bases; nucleotides outside the gene matches: 4. CDR3 sequence reads: CASSLVGQAYEQYF. The CDR3 coding sequence is TGTGCCAGCAGTTTGGTCGGACAGGCCTACGAGCAGTACTTC.

This clone was counted only a few times. The J gene is TRBJ1-3, the V gene TRBV6-5; the D is unclear. The CDR3 runs to 14 residues. The germline V gene encodes CDR1 MNHEY and CDR2 SVGAGI. Trimming cost V 8 bases and J 0 bases, with 11 bases left between them. The CDR3 protein is CASLSVGSGNTIYF. The CDR3 DNA reads as TGTGCCAGCCTCAGTGTTGGCTCTGGAAACACCATATATTTT.

The rearrangement links TRBV5-1 to TRBJ2-7, with TRBD1 as a possible D gene (6 bases). This CDR3 is built from 14 residues. Per germline, CDR1 SGHRS and CDR2 YFSETQ. With 1 base removed from V and 2 bases from J, the gap between germline ends came to 10 bases. The CDR3 DNA is TGCGCCAGCAGCTTGAAGGGGACAACCTACGAGCAGTACTTC. It is translated as CASSLKGTTYEQYF.

The chain is built from TRBV5-6 and TRBJ2-7; D remains unclear. This CDR3 spans 13 amino acids. The germline V gene has CDR1 SGHDT and CDR2 YYEEEE. Trimming cost V 4 bases and J 3 bases, with 11 bases left between them. As DNA, the CDR3 is TGTGCCAGCAGCCCGTTTAGAATCTACGAGCAGTACTTC. It is translated as CASSPFRIYEQYF. The variable domain in full, with the rest retrieved from reference TRBV5-6 and TRBJ2-7, is DAGVTQSPTHLIKTRGQQVTLRCSPKSGHDTVSWYQQALGQGPQFIFQYYEEEERQRGNFPDRFSGHQFPNYSSELNVNALLLGDSALYLCASSPFRIYEQYFGPGTRLTVT.

The J gene is TRBJ2-3, the V gene TRBV28; no clear D gene. CDR3 length: 14 residues. V dropped 3 bases and J dropped 5 bases, with 12 bases sitting between them. The germline CDR1 and CDR2 sequences are MDHEN and SYDVKM. Here the CDR3 DNA reads TGTGCCAGCAGTTTTAGTTTATGGGAAGATACGCAGTATTTT. Its translation: CASSFSLWEDTQYF.

CDR3 amino acids: CASSYSGGQLNTEAFF. The DNA for the CDR3 is TGTGCCAGCAGTTACTCGGGGGGTCAGCTGAACACTGAAGCTTTCTTT. The rearrangement uses TRBV6-5 and TRBJ1-1; tentative D call: TRBD1 (5 bases). Trimming left V 0 bases short and J 0 bases short, with 11 bases between. The germline V gene has CDR1 MNHEY and CDR2 SVGAGI. The length of the CDR3 is 16 residues.

The chain uses TRBV27 and TRBJ2-4; 8 bases are a match to TRBD2. CDR3 length: 17 amino acids. Germline CDR1 and CDR2: MNHEY and SMNVEV (reference sequence). V gave up 3 bases and J gave up 0 bases; unmatched junction bases: 7. CDR3 sequence reads: CASSFRGGGTAKNIQYF. The CDR3 DNA follows: TGTGCCAGCAGTTTCCGGGGCGGGGGGACAGCCAAAAACATTCAGTACTTC.

The chain carries TRBV9 and TRBJ2-7; D might be TRBD1 (6 bases). The CDR3 is made up of 13 amino acids. V was pared by 3 bases and J by 7 bases, with 14 bases between. Germline V gene lookup returns CDR1 SGDLS and CDR2 YYNGEE. In DNA, the CDR3 is TGTGCCAGCAGCGCTACAGGGATGGAAGAGCAGTACTTC. Translation gives CASSATGMEEQYF.

This chain uses TRBV5-1 with TRBJ1-4, with D possibly TRBD1 on 5 matching bases. V lost 1 base, J lost 5 bases, and 12 bases lay in between. The CDR3 is made up of 15 amino acids. Germline CDR1 is SGHRS and CDR2 is YFSETQ. DNA of the CDR3: TGCGCCAGCAGCTTGTCTGGGGCTGCGAATGAAAAACTGTTTTTT. This gives the protein CASSLSGAANEKLFF.

The V gene is TRBV28, the J gene TRBJ1-4; TRBD1 might be the D (6 bases). Trimming cost V 5 bases and J 3 bases, with 10 bases left between them. Per the germline V gene, CDR1 is MDHEN and CDR2 is SYDVKM. This CDR3 has 14 amino acids. The CDR3 coding sequence is TGTGCCAGCAGTCTGACAGGCCCTAATGAAAAACTGTTTTTT. Translation: CASSLTGPNEKLFF.

The V and J genes are TRBV9 and TRBJ2-2, with TRBD2 identical over 12 bases. Trimming at V came to 0 bases and at J to 4 bases, leaving 1 base not matched to a gene. Germline V gives CDR1 SGDLS, CDR2 YYNGEE. The CDR3 consists of 16 residues. The CDR3 reads CASSVASGGGTGELFF. CDR3 sequence (DNA): TGTGCCAGCAGCGTAGCTAGCGGGGGGGGCACCGGGGAGCTGTTTTTT.

Comments on this clone: This specimen includes other DNA sequences encoding the same CDR3. The chain has TRBV6-2 or TRBV6-3 and TRBJ2-7; D unclear. The CDR3 sequence is 12 residues long. Trimming shortened V by 6 bases and J by 3 bases, and 9 bases separated the two germline ends. Per germline, CDR1 MNHEY and CDR2 SVGEGT. CDR3 protein: CASSPLGYEQYF. The CDR3 region has the DNA TGTGCCAGCAGCCCACTCGGCTACGAGCAGTACTTC.

The V and J genes are TRBV7-8 and TRBJ2-7; TRBD2 might be the D (7 bases). This CDR3 spans 15 amino acids. Trimming shortened V by 5 bases and J by 7 bases, and 21 bases separated the two germline ends. Germline V lookup: CDR1 SGHVS, CDR2 FQNEAQ. DNA for the CDR3: TGTGCCAGCAGCCTCCTTACGGGGGGCCCGGTGGAGCAGTACTTC. It is translated as CASSLLTGGPVEQYF.

V gene TRBV4-3 combines with J gene TRBJ2-3; 8 nucleotides align to TRBD2. J gave up 7 bases and V 1 base, and 10 bases lay outside the gene matches. Germline CDR1 reads LGHNA; CDR2 reads YSLEER. This CDR3 contains 16 residues. The CDR3 DNA follows: TGCGCCAGCAGCCAAGGATCCAGCGGGGGATATAATACGCAGTATTTT. Translating gives CASSQGSSGGYNTQYF.

The gene calls are TRBV5-1 and TRBJ1-1; D is perhaps TRBD1 (5 bases). Deletions cut 0 bases from V and 4 bases from J, with 10 bases between. This CDR3 contains 14 residues. Germline V gene data show CDR1 as SGHRS and CDR2 as YFSETQ. The CDR3 loop reads CASSLEQVGTEAFF. The DNA of the CDR3 is TGCGCCAGCAGCTTGGAACAGGTGGGCACTGAAGCTTTCTTT.

This chain joins TRBV25-1 and TRBJ1-5, with D possibly matching TRBD1 (5 bases). Germline CDR1 is MGHDK and CDR2 is SYGVNS. The CDR3 length is 15 residues. The V gene lost 4 bases and the J gene lost 2 bases, with 12 bases spanning the gap. DNA of the CDR3: TGTGCCAGCAGTGCCGCGGGAGGGGGCAATCAGCCCCAGCATTTT. This translates into CASSAAGGGNQPQHF.

V and J are TRBV6-5 and TRBJ1-2; 10 positions match TRBD1. The CDR3 consists of 15 residues. Germline CDR1 is MNHEY and CDR2 is SVGAGI. V was clipped by 6 bases and J by 4 bases; unmatched bases: 8. DNA of the CDR3: TGTGCCAGCAGCCAGACAGGGGGCGCAGGCTATGGCTACACCTTC. Encoded protein: CASSQTGGAGYGYTF.

The CDR3 DNA reads TGTGCCAGCAGCCCAGTTTGGGGCTATGGCTACACCTTC. This gives the protein CASSPVWGYGYTF. The chain links TRBV7-9 to TRBJ1-2; D not resolved. Germline values: CDR1 SEHNR, CDR2 FQNEAQ (reference sequence). This CDR3 has 13 residues. V was pared by 5 bases and J by 4 bases, with 11 bases between.

The chain uses TRBV19 and TRBJ2-3; TRBD2 might be the D (6 bases). V lost 4 bases to trimming and J lost 3 bases, with 17 bases between them. The CDR3 is 16 amino acids. The V gene's germline CDR1 is LNHDA and CDR2 SQIVND (reference sequence). DNA of the CDR3: TGTGCCAGTAGTACCGGGACTGATCCGAGTACAGATACGCAGTATTTT. This sequence encodes CASSTGTDPSTDTQYF.

The chain is built from TRBV30 and TRBJ1-3, with D maybe TRBD1 (5 bases). CDR1 is GTSNPN, CDR2 SVGIG, per germline (reference sequence). The CDR3 loop spans 17 amino acids. V lost 2 bases and J lost 0, with 17 bases in between. CDR3 sequence reads: CAWSSPGRLSSGNTIYF. CDR3 sequence (DNA): TGTGCCTGGAGTTCACCGGGACGGCTCAGCTCTGGAAACACCATATATTTT.

The chain employs TRBV7-9 and TRBJ2-7; D perhaps matches TRBD1 (6 bases). The CDR3 runs 14 residues. V lost 4 bases and J 7 bases, leaving 17 bases between the germline ends. Germline CDR1 and CDR2: SEHNR and FQNEAQ (reference sequence). CDR3 in amino acids: CASSSPTGYGEQYF. Written as DNA, the CDR3 is TGTGCCAGCAGCTCACCGACAGGTTACGGGGAGCAGTACTTC.

This rearrangement joins TRBV29-1 to TRBJ2-7, with 8 bases matching TRBD1. V dropped 0 bases and J dropped 3; count of bases not matched to a gene: 7. The CDR3 is 15 amino acids. Per germline, CDR1 SQVTM and CDR2 ANQGSEA. As DNA, the CDR3 is TGCAGCGTTGAAGATCTGGCGACAGGGGACTACGAGCAGTACTTC. Encoded protein: CSVEDLATGDYEQYF.

This clone was recorded a few times. The chain links TRBV30 to TRBJ2-7; D is perhaps TRBD1 or TRBD2 (5 bases each). Trimming stripped 3 bases from V and 6 bases from J, with 18 bases between. Germline V gene data show CDR1 as GTSNPN and CDR2 as SVGIG (reference sequence). CDR3 length equals 14 residues. The CDR3 loop reads CAWSAGTARFEQYF. The CDR3 bases are TGTGCCTGGAGCGCCGGGACGGCGCGGTTCGAGCAGTACTTC. The full variable domain, rest sourced from reference TRBV30 and TRBJ2-7, is SQTIHQWPATLVQPVGSPLSLECTVEGTSNPNLYWYRQAAGRGLQLLFYSVGIGQISSEVPQNLSASRPQDRQFILSSKKLLLSDSGFYLCAWSAGTARFEQYFGPGTRLTVT.

This clone was detected only a few times. Here the CDR3 reads CASRPDNFNQPQHF. CDR3 bases: TGTGCCAGCAGACCCGACAATTTCAATCAGCCCCAGCATTTT. The gene calls are TRBV5-5 and TRBJ1-5; D is uncertain. V gave up 5 bases and J gave up 3 bases, with 12 bases separating them. Per the germline V gene, CDR1 is SGHKS and CDR2 is YYEKEE (reference sequence). CDR3 size: 14 residues.

This chain connects TRBV7-9 to TRBJ1-5, with 8 bases lining up with TRBD1. Germline CDR1 SEHNR, CDR2 FQNEAQ (reference sequence). J lost 6 bases, V lost 5 bases, and 12 bases had no gene match. The CDR3 covers 16 residues. This chain's CDR3 is CASSPGLRQGSQPQHF. For the CDR3, the DNA is TGTGCCAGCAGCCCTGGGCTACGACAGGGGAGTCAGCCCCAGCATTTT.

The chain recombines TRBV6-1 with TRBJ2-7; a possible D gene is TRBD1 (5 bases). The germline V and J ends were trimmed by 2 bases and 9 bases, with 14 bases remaining between them. The germline V gene encodes CDR1 MNHNS and CDR2 SASEGT. The CDR3 extends over 13 amino acids. The CDR3 is CASSETLTQGQYF. In DNA, the CDR3 is TGTGCCAGCAGTGAAACCCTGACTCAGGGGCAGTACTTC.

The chain uses TRBV27 and TRBJ1-2, with a tentative D call TRBD1 (5 bases). From germline, CDR1 is MNHEY and CDR2 SMNVEV (reference sequence). The ends were cut back, 6 bases at V and 7 bases at J, with 18 bases in the middle. This CDR3 spans 14 amino acids. The CDR3 DNA sequence: TGTGCCAGCAGCACCGGGGGGGGACTCCGTGGCTACACCTTC. Translating gives CASSTGGGLRGYTF.